These 21 T cell receptor beta chains came from one sample sequenced in a study of T cell clonality in common variable immunodeficiency. TCRdb keeps only in-frame clones here, not all; method: immunoSEQ multiplex PCR. Listed for the sample are 35,000 to 50,000 clones, none seen a single time. Input material: peripheral blood mononuclear cells. Every receptor here comes from a person aged 18-70 years in good health.

In this sample, this clone turned up many times. Read data end 3 residues before the CDR3 end; the end is taken from the germline J gene. This chain joins TRBV7-3 and TRBJ2-6, with D tentatively TRBD1 (5 bases). V gave up 5 bases and J gave up 3 bases, with 8 bases separating them. There are 14 residues in the CDR3. Germline V gene sequence: CDR1 SGHTA, CDR2 FQGTGA. Partial CDR3 DNA: TGTGCCAGCAGCGCAGGGAATGGGGCCAACGTC. Its protein is CASSAGNGANV. The whole CDR3 sequence is CASSAGNGANVLTF.

At least ten counts were recorded for this clone. The read is 3 residues too short to cover the CDR3 end, so that end is filled in from the germline J gene. The genes are TRBV7-9 and TRBJ2-7, with 7 bases lining up with TRBD1. The V and J ends lost 5 bases and 4 bases, in that order; junction bases with no gene match: 11. There are 15 residues in the CDR3. CDR1 is SEHNR, CDR2 FQNEAQ, per germline (reference sequence). The DNA read from the CDR3 is TGTGCCAGCAGCCCCCCCGGGACAGTTGCGTACGAG. Translating it yields CASSPPGTVAYE. The whole CDR3 is CASSPPGTVAYEQYF.

This clone was detected ten times or more. The CDR3 end lies 3 residues beyond the end of the read and is filled in from the germline J gene. V is TRBV5-6 and J is TRBJ2-1, with 11 bases matching TRBD2. There are 15 residues in the CDR3. The germline gives CDR1 SGHDT, CDR2 YYEEEE. The ends lost 4 bases at V and 3 bases at J; junction bases unmatched: 3. The DNA read from the CDR3 is TGTGCCAGCAGCATGGGGACTAGCGGCTACAATGAG. It codes for CASSMGTSGYNE. The full CDR3 sequence reads CASSMGTSGYNEQFF.

This clone was detected ten times or more. The CDR3 extends 3 residues past the end of the read, so its final part is completed from the germline J gene. The chain links TRBV4-2 to TRBJ2-5, with a weak D call TRBD1 (5 bases). CDR3 length: 14 amino acids. Trimming removed 1 base at V and 2 bases at J, with 8 bases between. CDR1 and CDR2 from the germline V gene are LGHNA and YNFKEQ. CDR3 loop: CASSQGGYQETQYF. The CDR3 bases that were read are TGTGCCAGCAGCCAAGGGGGCTATCAAGAGACC.

This clone has a count of ten or more. Coverage ceases 3 residues before the CDR3 finishes, and the germline J gene fills in the end. The rearrangement uses TRBV7-8 and TRBJ2-7; TRBD2 might be the D (6 bases). This CDR3 region has 18 residues. Germline CDR1 is SGHVS and CDR2 is FQNEAQ. With 0 bases removed from V and 5 bases from J, the gap between germline ends came to 23 bases. The part of the CDR3 DNA that was read is TGTGCCAGCAGCTTAGCAACTAGCAAAGATGACTTTCTCGACGAG. It specifies CASSLATSKDDFLDE. In full, the CDR3 is CASSLATSKDDFLDEQYF.

This clone was found many times. The CDR3 is cut off 3 residues early in the read; its end comes from the germline J gene. The chain employs TRBV5-4 and TRBJ1-1; perhaps TRBD1 as D (5 bases). The germline V and J ends were trimmed by 4 bases and 7 bases, with 20 bases remaining between them. CDR3 length: 15 amino acids. The germline V gene has CDR1 SGHNT and CDR2 YYREEE (reference sequence). The CDR3 DNA, read in part, is TGTGCCAGCAGCCCTGCGGCCGGGGGGAGTGGTGAA. Translating gives CASSPAAGGSGE. The whole CDR3 sequence reads CASSPAAGGSGEAFF. Full variable domain (missing parts from reference TRBV5-4 and TRBJ1-1): ETGVTQSPTHLIKTRGQQVTLRCSSQSGHNTVSWYQQALGQGPQFIFQYYREEENGRGNFPPRFSGLQFPNYSSELNVNALELDDSALYLCASSPAAGGSGEAFFGQGTRLTVV.

There are many counts of this clone. The missing CDR3 end, 3 residues past where the read stops, is filled in from the germline J gene. The rearrangement joins TRBV7-9 to TRBJ2-7; TRBD1 is a possible D gene (7 bases). Germline assignment: CDR1 SEHNR and CDR2 FQNEAQ (reference sequence). V was cut by 5 bases and J by 3 bases, with 17 bases left in between. The CDR3 runs 15 residues. Incomplete CDR3 DNA: TGTGCCAGCAGCCCGCGGGACAGAGTGAACTACGAG. Residues: CASSPRDRVNYE. The CDR3 in full is CASSPRDRVNYEQYF.

This clone was seen many times. The CDR3 end lies 3 residues beyond the end of the read and is filled in from the germline J gene. The chain carries TRBV30 and TRBJ2-7; 7 nucleotides align to TRBD2. V was clipped by 5 bases and J by 3 bases; unmatched bases: 7. Looked up from germline, CDR1 is GTSNPN and CDR2 is SVGIG (reference sequence). This CDR3 region has 13 residues. The CDR3 sequence: CAWAGLADYEQYF. The part of the CDR3 DNA that was read is TGTGCCTGGGCGGGGCTAGCGGACTACGAG.

This clone has a count of ten or more. The sequence runs out 3 residues before the end of the CDR3; the remainder is reconstructed from the germline J gene. The V call is TRBV5-1, the J call TRBJ1-2; TRBD1 is a possible D gene (6 bases). This CDR3 spans 15 amino acids. CDR1 SGHRS and CDR2 YFSETQ come from the germline V gene. The V gene lost 3 bases and the J gene lost 4 bases, with 16 bases spanning the gap. The chain's CDR3 is CASSSNRASIYGYTF. The CDR3 bases that were read are TGCGCCAGCAGCTCCAACAGGGCCTCGATCTATGGC.

In its sample, this clone was seen many times. The read stops 3 residues short of the end of the CDR3; the missing end is completed from the germline J gene. This sequence joins TRBV10-1 and TRBJ1-5; D remains unclear. The CDR3 sequence is 12 residues long. V gave up 6 bases and J gave up 6 bases, with 9 bases separating them. Looked up from germline, CDR1 is WNHNN and CDR2 is SYGVQD (reference sequence). CDR3 protein: CASRAAGQPQHF. The CDR3 DNA, read in part, is TGCGCCAGCAGAGCCGCCGGTCAGCCC.

In its sample, this clone was seen many times. The read stops 3 residues short of the end of the CDR3; the missing end is completed from the germline J gene. V and J are TRBV5-1 and TRBJ2-3; D call uncertain. This CDR3 region has 13 residues. In germline, CDR1 is SGHRS, CDR2 YFSETQ. V lost 6 bases and J 5 bases, leaving 13 bases between the germline ends. The CDR3 here is CASTLSRGDTQYF. The DNA read from the CDR3 is TGCGCCAGCACCCTAAGTCGTGGAGATACG.

This clone appeared many times. The read terminates 3 residues before the CDR3 end, so the remaining end is supplied by the germline J gene. The genes are TRBV18 and TRBJ1-1, with 7 nucleotides matching TRBD1. CDR3 size: 14 residues. The V and J ends lost 5 bases and 0 bases, in that order; junction bases with no gene match: 3. Germline CDR1 is KGHSH and CDR2 is LQKENI. This CDR3 reads CASSGGQLNTEAFF. The sequenced part of the CDR3 DNA is TGTGCCAGCTCAGGGGGACAGCTGAACACTGAA.

Many counts were recorded for this clone. Coverage ceases 3 residues before the CDR3 finishes, and the germline J gene fills in the end. V gene TRBV20-1 combines with J gene TRBJ2-5; TRBD2 might be the D (7 bases). The germline V and J ends were trimmed by 6 bases and 5 bases, with 13 bases remaining between them. The germline V gene has CDR1 DFQATT and CDR2 SNEGSKA (reference sequence). The CDR3 extends over 12 amino acids. CDR3: CSALRGAETQYF. The sequenced CDR3 bases are TGCAGTGCCCTCCGGGGGGCGGAGACC.

Many counts were recorded for this clone. The DNA read from the CDR3 is TGTGCCAGCAGTTGGGGACTAGCGGGCTACGAG. Encoded protein: CASSWGLAGYE. The CDR3 as a whole reads CASSWGLAGYEQYF. This chain uses TRBV12-3 or TRBV12-4 with TRBJ2-7; 12 bases line up with TRBD2. Read coverage stops 3 residues before the CDR3 terminus; the germline J gene supplies the remainder. Trimming removed 4 bases from V and 3 bases from J; junction bases left unmatched: 1. The CDR3 consists of 14 residues.

This clone has at least ten counts. The observed sequence ends 3 residues before the CDR3 terminus, with the missing tail filled in from the germline J gene. The chain is built from TRBV28 and TRBJ2-5, with 13 positions matching TRBD2. Germline-derived CDR1 and CDR2 are MDHEN and SYDVKM. The ends lost 5 bases at V and 3 bases at J; junction bases unmatched: 3. CDR3 length equals 15 residues. The sequenced CDR3 bases are TGTGCCAGCAGTACACTAGCGGGAGGGAAAGAGACC. It codes for CASSTLAGGKET. The CDR3 as a whole reads CASSTLAGGKETQYF.

This clone has ten or more counts. The CDR3 extends 3 residues past the end of the read, so its final part is completed from the germline J gene. The chain recombines TRBV11-3 with TRBJ2-1, with 11 bases aligning to TRBD1. Germline lookup yields CDR1 SGHNT and CDR2 YENEEA. The CDR3 totals 15 residues. The V and J ends lost 6 bases and 7 bases, in that order; junction bases with no gene match: 8. The sequenced part of the CDR3 DNA is TGTGCCAGCAGAGACGGACAGGGGGCAAATAATGAG. Translating it yields CASRDGQGANNE. In full, the CDR3 reads CASRDGQGANNEQFF.

This clone was recorded many times. The read terminates 3 residues ahead of where the CDR3 ends, so the germline J gene completes it. The chain employs TRBV20-1 and TRBJ2-7; 12 nucleotides line up with TRBD2. The CDR3 covers 19 residues. Per germline, CDR1 DFQATT and CDR2 SNEGSKA (reference sequence). V dropped 6 bases and J dropped 0; count of bases not matched to a gene: 18. CDR3 bases read: TGCAGTGCACAGAAAACCAAGAAAGAACTAGCGGGAGGCTCCTACGAG. Protein product: CSAQKTKKELAGGSYE. The full-length CDR3 reads as CSAQKTKKELAGGSYEQYF.

This clone was detected many times. The read is 3 residues too short to cover the CDR3 end, so that end is filled in from the germline J gene. V usage is TRBV12-3 or TRBV12-4 and J usage is TRBJ2-7, with D maybe TRBD1 (6 bases). The CDR3 loop spans 14 amino acids. V shed 5 bases and J shed 5 bases, with 16 bases lying between them. The sequenced CDR3 bases are TGTGCCAGCAGTCTGACAGGTTTTCTGGACGAG. It codes for CASSLTGFLDE. The CDR3 in its entirety is CASSLTGFLDEQYF.

Worth noting for this clone: With the read ending 3 residues before the CDR3 end, the germline J gene is used to fill in that end. V and J are TRBV19 and TRBJ2-3; weak D call: TRBD2 (7 bases). The CDR3 consists of 14 residues. Trimming stripped 6 bases from V and 3 bases from J, with 13 bases between. Germline V gives CDR1 LNHDA, CDR2 SQIVND (reference sequence). The CDR3 DNA, read in part, is TGTGCCAGTAGGGTGGGGGGGGCGACAGATACG. Translated: CASRVGGATDT. Given in full, the CDR3 is CASRVGGATDTQYF.

This clone occurred many times. The CDR3 end is not reached by the read, which stops 3 residues before it; the germline J gene fills it in. The genes are TRBV7-3 and TRBJ2-3; 8 nucleotides line up with TRBD2. There are 18 residues in the CDR3. Germline V gene lookup returns CDR1 SGHTA and CDR2 FQGTGA. The V and J ends lost 0 bases and 2 bases, in that order; junction bases with no gene match: 10. The part of the CDR3 DNA that was read is TGTGCCAGCAGCTTAACCGCCCGGGGACTAGTCCACACAGATACG. Amino acid sequence: CASSLTARGLVHTDT. The full CDR3 sequence reads CASSLTARGLVHTDTQYF.

This clone showed up many times. The read ends 3 residues before the CDR3 terminus; that terminus is restored from the germline J gene. This chain connects TRBV7-8 to TRBJ2-7, with 8 bases identical to TRBD2. The CDR3 extends over 15 amino acids. Losses at the gene ends were 1 base for V and 3 bases for J; bases not matched to a gene: 5. In germline, CDR1 is SGHVS, CDR2 FQNEAQ. CDR3 DNA, as far as it was read: TGTGCCAGCAGCTTAGGCTCCGGGACTAGCTACGAG. Translating gives CASSLGSGTSYE. The CDR3 in its entirety is CASSLGSGTSYEQYF.